The 20 T cell receptor beta chains listed next were all sequenced from one sample in a study of immune characterization of retroperitoneal liposarcoma. MiXCR was run by TCRdb on the PCR reads, yielding one entry per CDR3 protein. The sample holds some 11,000 distinct CDR3 sequences, 27% seen once. Sequenced material: tumor tissue. The receptor source for this set is a male donor with retroperitoneal liposarcoma.

The chain recombines TRBV6-5 with TRBJ1-1; D not certain. The V gene lost 2 bases and the J gene lost 1 base, with 11 bases spanning the gap. There are 15 residues in the CDR3. Germline values: CDR1 MNHEY, CDR2 SVGAGI. CDR3 residues: CASSYPGPQNTEAFF. The CDR3 DNA is TGTGCCAGCAGTTACCCCGGGCCGCAGAACACTGAAGCTTTCTTT.

This clonotype is deemed medium-sized. V gene TRBV7-2 combines with J gene TRBJ2-1, with D possibly TRBD1 on 5 matching bases. With the DNA end fitting TRBJ2-7 better, the J assignment may be wrong. CDR3 length equals 17 residues. Germline V lookup: CDR1 SGHTA, CDR2 FQGNSA. Written as DNA, the CDR3 is TGTGCCAGCAGCTTATCGGCCTCATGGACAAACTCCTACGAGCAGTACTTC. Its translation: CASSLSASWTNSYEQYF.

This clonotype was seen only a few times. The CDR3 region has the DNA TGTGCCACCAGTGATTGGGACAAGGGGGCGGGGAATGAGCAGTTCTTC. Amino acids: CATSDWDKGAGNEQFF. The J gene is TRBJ2-1, the V gene TRBV24-1; D is perhaps TRBD1 (7 bases). CDR1 and CDR2 (germline): KGHDR, SFDVKD. V was pared by 2 bases and J by 7 bases, with 17 bases between. This CDR3 contains 16 residues.

This clonotype ranks as medium-sized. This chain joins TRBV7-2 and TRBJ1-6; possible D gene TRBD1, 6 bases. This CDR3 region has 15 residues. Trimming took 4 bases from V and 6 from J, leaving 13 bases between them. Germline V lookup: CDR1 SGHTA, CDR2 FQGNSA. The CDR3 is CASSWGRVSNSPLHF. The DNA for the CDR3 is TGTGCCAGCAGCTGGGGGCGGGTTAGTAATTCACCCCTCCACTTT.

This clonotype was found a few times. The rearrangement uses TRBV28 and TRBJ2-5; 7 bases match TRBD1. V gave up 7 bases and J gave up 11 bases; unmatched junction bases: 16. The CDR3 extends over 14 amino acids. Germline values: CDR1 MDHEN, CDR2 SYDVKM. CDR3 DNA: TGTGCCAGCAACCCGGGACAGATAAACAATGAGCAGTACTTC. Translating it yields CASNPGQINNEQYF. The full variable domain, rest sourced from reference TRBV28 and TRBJ2-5, is DVKVTQSSRYLVKRTGEKVFLECVQDMDHENMFWYRQDPGLGLRLIYFSYDVKMKEKGDIPEGYSVSREKKERFSLILESASTNQTSMYLCASNPGQINNEQYFGPGTRLLVL.

This clonotype was counted ten times or more. The chain couples TRBV12-3 or TRBV12-4 to TRBJ1-2; the D gene is possibly TRBD1 (5 bases). The V end was cut by 3 bases, the J end by 2 bases, with 10 bases between. The CDR3 is made up of 14 amino acids. In DNA, the CDR3 is TGTGCCAGCAGTTTCACCGACAGCAACTATGGCTACACCTTC. This sequence encodes CASSFTDSNYGYTF.

This clonotype qualifies as large (0.1 to 1%). The chain has TRBV6-1 and TRBJ2-5; D tentatively fits TRBD1 or TRBD2 (5 bases each). CDR3 length equals 14 residues. V gave up 1 base and J gave up 5 bases, with 11 bases separating them. CDR1 is MNHNS and CDR2 is SASEGT in the germline V gene. Here the CDR3 DNA reads TGTGCCAGCAGTGAAGGTGGGACCCTGGAGACCCAGTACTTC. Translated, it gives CASSEGGTLETQYF.

This clonotype was recorded many times. This chain links TRBV10-3 with TRBJ2-1, with D uncertain. The closer fit of TRBJ2-7 to the DNA end suggests the J call may be wrong. The CDR3 has 13 residues. Germline CDR1 ENHRY, CDR2 SYGVKD. The CDR3 spells CAISNIAIYEQYF. The CDR3 coding sequence is TGTGCCATCAGTAATATTGCGATCTACGAGCAGTACTTC.

Points on this clonotype: One end of the junction fails to match germline, which may point to a read error. The chain is built from TRBV5-3 and TRBJ2-5; 9 bases are a match to TRBD1. TRBV5-3 is recorded as an ORF, its role being uncertain. This CDR3 has 14 residues. CDR3 loop: CASSSDRGVKTQYF. The CDR3, as DNA: TGTGCCAGCAGCTCGGACAGGGGTGTAAAGACCCAGTACTTC.

This clonotype has a count of ten or more. The chain recombines TRBV7-3 with TRBJ2-1, with D possibly being TRBD1 (5 bases). V dropped 2 bases and J dropped 10 bases, with 12 bases sitting between them. Germline V CDR1 and CDR2: SGHTA, FQGTGA. The CDR3 is 13 residues long. CDR3 DNA sequence: TGTGCCAGCAGCTTAGGGGCAGCGAGGGAGCAGTTCTTC. It codes for CASSLGAAREQFF. The full variable domain, with the rest looked up from reference TRBV7-3 and TRBJ2-1, is GAGVSQTPSNKVTEKGKYVELRCDPISGHTALYWYRQSLGQGPEFLIYFQGTGAADDSGLPNDRFFAVRPEGSVSTLKIQRTERGDSAVYLCASSLGAAREQFFGPGTRLTVL.

This clonotype was counted only a few times. The chain links TRBV12-3 or TRBV12-4 to TRBJ2-1; 7 nucleotides align to TRBD2. The J call may be faulty, since TRBJ2-7 better matches the DNA end. The CDR3 totals 13 residues. The CDR3 DNA sequence: TGTGCCAGCAGCCTGGGGGGGTGGGGGGAGCAGTACTTC. Its translation is CASSLGGWGEQYF.

This clonotype was counted only a few times. The chain couples TRBV6-1 to TRBJ2-1; 7 bases are shared with TRBD1. The better agreement between TRBJ2-7 and the DNA end casts doubt on the J call. This CDR3 is built from 14 residues. Germline CDR1 MNHNS, CDR2 SASEGT. The CDR3 DNA sequence: TGTGCCAGCAGCCCCGACAGGGCTCCGTACGAGCAGTACTTC. As protein: CASSPDRAPYEQYF.

Relative to its sample, this clonotype is medium-sized. This chain uses TRBV12-3 or TRBV12-4 with TRBJ2-3, with 7 bases that match TRBD2. The V gene end was trimmed by 6 bases and the J gene end by 0 bases; junction bases not matched to a gene: 3. The CDR3 covers 14 residues. The DNA of the CDR3 is TGTGCCAGCAGGAGCGGGATTAGCACAGATACGCAGTATTTT. Translation gives CASRSGISTDTQYF.

In its sample, this clonotype was seen a few times. V gene TRBV6-1 combines with J gene TRBJ2-5, with 10 bases that match TRBD2. The CDR3 runs to 16 residues. Germline V gives CDR1 MNHNS, CDR2 SASEGT. Trimming took 10 bases from V and 7 from J; bases not matched to a gene: 18. The CDR3 sequence: CAIPAIQREGELTQYF. CDR3 DNA: TGTGCCATCCCAGCAATCCAGCGGGAGGGAGAATTGACCCAGTACTTC.

This clonotype rates as medium-sized. CDR3 sequence: CASSQSRVEQFF. CDR3 nucleotide sequence: TGTGCCAGCAGCCAGAGCAGGGTGGAGCAGTTCTTC. The chain joins TRBV7-8 to TRBJ2-1; maybe TRBD1 (5 bases). CDR1 is SGHVS, CDR2 FQNEAQ, per germline. The V end was cut by 5 bases, the J end by 10 bases, with 12 bases between. This CDR3 has 12 amino acids.

This clonotype has just a few counts. The V gene is TRBV6-1, the J gene TRBJ2-4; 8 positions match TRBD2. The J call may be mistaken, given a closer DNA end match to TRBJ2-7. Germline V gene data show CDR1 as MNHNS and CDR2 as SASEGT. This CDR3 is 12 amino acids long. The DNA for the CDR3 is TGTGCCAGCATGAGCGGGAGCTACGAGCAGTACTTC. Protein product: CASMSGSYEQYF.

By share, this clonotype ranks as medium-sized. The V gene is TRBV7-6, the J gene TRBJ2-7, with 10 bases that match TRBD1. Germline V gene sequence: CDR1 SGHVS, CDR2 FNYEAQ. Unmatched junction bases numbered 2, after V lost 3 bases and J lost 0 bases. The CDR3 covers 15 residues. CDR3 protein: CASSLGQGSSYEQYF. In nucleotides, the CDR3 is TGTGCCAGCAGCTTGGGACAGGGGAGCTCCTACGAGCAGTACTTC.

This clonotype was seen a few times. This chain uses TRBV12-3 or TRBV12-4 with TRBJ1-3, with D uncertain. V gave up 2 bases and J gave up 4 bases, with 21 bases separating them. CDR3 length: 18 residues. The CDR3 loop is CASSLSNSLGLGGNTIYF. DNA for the CDR3: TGTGCCAGCAGTTTAAGCAACTCTCTCGGGTTAGGAGGAAACACCATATATTTT.

The table lists this clonotype with a few counts. The gene calls are TRBV7-6 and TRBJ2-7; D is ambiguous. There are 13 residues in the CDR3. Between the trimmed V and J ends, which lost 8 bases and 2 bases, there was a span of 13 bases. Per germline, CDR1 SGHVS and CDR2 FNYEAQ. The CDR3 sequence: CASSSASTYEQYF. DNA of the CDR3: TGTGCCAGCTCCTCGGCCAGCACCTACGAGCAGTACTTC.

V and J are TRBV6-6 and TRBJ2-6; D is possibly TRBD1 (6 bases). The germline gives CDR1 MNHNY, CDR2 SVGAGI (reference sequence). V lost 6 bases to trimming and J lost 2 bases, with 11 bases between them. The CDR3 extends over 15 amino acids. This CDR3 is CASRIGGAGANVLTF. CDR3 DNA sequence: TGTGCCAGCAGGATTGGGGGCGCTGGGGCCAACGTCCTGACTTTC.